Following are 27 T cell receptor beta chains from one sample sequenced in a study of blood T cells in healthy people across ages (dated by TCRdb to between 2014 and 2016). The library was generated by 5' RACE. The instrument was an Illumina HiSeq 2500. The second PCR ran for about 6 to 12 cycles and used a J-beta primer mix along with a sample-barcoded 5' primer. Clones were called with MiXCR by TCRdb after fastp trimmed the public reads at Q25, and only in-frame beta chains were retained. Records with the same CDR3 protein are collapsed into one entry carrying the most frequent genes and DNA. The sample includes about 680,000 distinct CDR3 sequences, with 45% to 50% observed a single time. Clones ranked in the top ten supply roughly a third of the sample. Material: blood. The receptors stem from an older woman in good health.

The chain links TRBV7-9 to TRBJ1-1; no definite D call. The CDR3 is 13 residues long. Between the trimmed V and J ends, which lost 5 bases and 4 bases, there was a span of 11 bases. Germline V lookup: CDR1 SEHNR, CDR2 FQNEAQ (reference sequence). CDR3 nucleotides: TGTGCCAGCAGCCGCAAAGAGGGCACTGAAGCTTTCTTT. It codes for CASSRKEGTEAFF.

The chain links TRBV28 to TRBJ2-1, with D maybe TRBD1 (5 bases). Between the trimmed V and J ends, which lost 7 bases and 0 bases, there was a span of 16 bases. CDR3 size: 16 residues. Germline V gene data show CDR1 as MDHEN and CDR2 as SYDVKM. In DNA form, the CDR3 reads TGTGCCAGCAAGGGGTTTGTGGACCGCTCCTACAATGAGCAGTTCTTC. Translating it yields CASKGFVDRSYNEQFF.

This clonotype was counted once. The chain carries TRBV18 and TRBJ2-7; perhaps D is TRBD1 or TRBD2 (5 bases each). The J call is uncertain, as TRBJ2-5 better fits the DNA end. Germline V gives CDR1 KGHSH, CDR2 LQKENI. This CDR3 comprises 14 residues. DNA of the CDR3: TGTGCCAGCTCACCAGGGACCTTGAGGGAGACCCAGTACTTC. Translated, it gives CASSPGTLRETQYF.

With respect to this clonotype: A junction end diverges from the germline sequence, so it may reflect a read error. The chain links TRBV7-2 to TRBJ1-3; D is perhaps TRBD1 (5 bases). The CDR3 length is 15 residues. Germline V gives CDR1 SGHTA, CDR2 FQGNSA. As DNA, the CDR3 is TGTGCCAGCAGCTTCGGGCAGGGCTCTGGAAACACTATATATTTT. Protein: CASSFGQGSGNTIYF. The full variable domain, its missing parts supplied by reference TRBV7-2 and TRBJ1-3, is GAGVSQSPSNKVTEKGKDVELRCDPISGHTALYWYRQSLGQGLEFLIYFQGNSAPDKSGLPSDRFSAERTGGSVSTLTIQRTQQEDSAVYLCASSFGQGSGNTIYFGEGSWLTVV.

This clonotype turned up a few times. V gene TRBV6-2 or TRBV6-3 combines with J gene TRBJ1-1; D gene unclear. This CDR3 region has 15 residues. Germline CDR1 reads MNHEY; CDR2 reads SVGEGT. V lost 7 bases and J lost 3, with 18 bases in between. The CDR3 reads CASKTYKGGHTEAFF. CDR3 nucleotides: TGTGCCAGCAAGACCTACAAAGGCGGCCACACTGAAGCTTTCTTT.

This clonotype was detected only once. The chain is built from TRBV25-1 and TRBJ2-5; weak D call: TRBD1 (5 bases). Trimming stripped 9 bases from V and 11 bases from J, with 28 bases between. The length of the CDR3 is 15 residues. Germline CDR1 MGHDK, CDR2 SYGVNS. In DNA form, the CDR3 reads TGTGCCAGTTCCGGGTCGCTAGGGGTAAATCATGAGCAGTACTTC. This encodes CASSGSLGVNHEQYF.

The rearrangement links TRBV24-1 to TRBJ2-3, with D perhaps assigned TRBD1 or TRBD2 (5 bases each). Germline V gene sequence: CDR1 KGHDR, CDR2 SFDVKD. Trimming shortened V by 6 bases and J by 0 bases, and 12 bases separated the two germline ends. The CDR3 runs to 15 residues. The CDR3, as DNA: TGTGCCACCAGTAAAGGGGACGTTAGCACAGATACGCAGTATTTT. Its translation: CATSKGDVSTDTQYF.

J is TRBJ2-3 and V is TRBV20-1; D is uncertain. The CDR3 is 12 amino acids. Germline V gene data show CDR1 as DFQATT and CDR2 as SNEGSKA (reference sequence). The V end was cut by 5 bases, the J end by 0 bases, with 6 bases between. The CDR3 DNA reads as TGCAGTGCTCCCCAGAGCACAGATACGCAGTATTTT. Its translation is CSAPQSTDTQYF.

The V call is TRBV14, the J call TRBJ1-5, with no clear D. The ends were cut back, 2 bases at V and 4 bases at J, with 6 bases in the middle. CDR1 is SGHDN, CDR2 FVKESK, per germline. CDR3 size: 13 residues. The CDR3 protein is CASSQHKNQPQHF. The CDR3 bases are TGTGCCAGCAGCCAACACAAAAATCAGCCCCAGCATTTT.

The V call is TRBV6-2 or TRBV6-3, the J call TRBJ1-1, with 7 nucleotides matching TRBD1. Germline values: CDR1 MNHEY, CDR2 SVGEGT. With 5 bases clipped from V and 0 bases from J, the junction kept 6 bases outside the gene matches. This CDR3 spans 15 amino acids. The CDR3 DNA is TGTGCCAGCAGTGCCAGGGGGGGCGTGAACACTGAAGCTTTCTTT. Translation gives CASSARGGVNTEAFF.

V gene TRBV7-9 combines with J gene TRBJ1-1; no firm D call. CDR3 size: 16 residues. Germline CDR1 and CDR2: SEHNR and FQNEAQ (reference sequence). V was pared by 6 bases and J by 5 bases, with 22 bases between. The CDR3 reads CASSFPAGFGGTEAFF. The CDR3 nucleotides read TGTGCCAGCAGTTTCCCCGCAGGATTCGGCGGAACTGAAGCTTTCTTT.

The sample holds a few counts of this clonotype. This rearrangement joins TRBV28 to TRBJ2-7; the D gene could be TRBD1 or TRBD2 (5 bases each). The DNA matches TRBJ2-5 better at its end, which makes the J call doubtful. Germline V gives CDR1 MDHEN, CDR2 SYDVKM. The CDR3 sequence is 13 residues long. The CDR3 sequence is CAVNRQSGGTQYF. CDR3 bases: TGTGCCGTCAACAGACAGTCAGGAGGGACCCAGTACTTC.

The V gene is TRBV28, the J gene TRBJ2-7, with D perhaps TRBD1 (7 bases). This CDR3 comprises 14 residues. Germline V CDR1 and CDR2: MDHEN, SYDVKM. Deletions cut 5 bases from V and 3 bases from J, with 14 bases between. This CDR3 reads CASSGQGGIYEQYF. The CDR3 DNA is TGTGCCAGCAGTGGGCAGGGGGGAATCTACGAGCAGTACTTC.

Turning to this clonotype: A much larger clone sits a single nucleotide away, making a read error possible. The DNA for the CDR3 is TGTGCCTTACGCCCCAGGACAGCGTCCTACGAGCAGTACTTC. Translation gives CALRPRTASYEQYF. The gene calls are TRBV30 and TRBJ2-7; the D gene is possibly TRBD1 (6 bases). With 7 bases removed from V and 1 base from J, the gap between germline ends came to 17 bases. CDR3 length: 14 residues. Germline V CDR1 and CDR2: GTSNPN, SVGIG (reference sequence).

This CDR3 is CASSVGSRDLVAGELFF. DNA for the CDR3: TGTGCCAGCAGCGTCGGCTCCAGGGATTTGGTTGCCGGGGAGCTGTTTTTT. The chain links TRBV9 to TRBJ2-2; D possibly corresponds to TRBD1 (5 bases). Trimming removed 2 bases at V and 6 bases at J, with 20 bases between. This CDR3 contains 17 residues. Per germline, CDR1 SGDLS and CDR2 YYNGEE.

The chain carries TRBV10-3 and TRBJ2-1, with unresolved D. V was trimmed by 0 bases and J by 0 bases, leaving 6 bases between them. This CDR3 region has 15 residues. CDR1 is ENHRY and CDR2 is SYGVKD in the germline V gene. CDR3 nucleotide sequence: TGTGCCATCAGTGAGTCGCTTGGCTCCTACAATGAGCAGTTCTTC. It encodes CAISESLGSYNEQFF.

The gene calls are TRBV4-2 and TRBJ2-2, with D perhaps matching TRBD1 or TRBD2 (5 bases each). Trimming stripped 4 bases from V and 4 bases from J, with 19 bases between. The CDR3 sequence is 17 residues long. Germline V gene sequence: CDR1 LGHNA, CDR2 YNFKEQ. The CDR3 loop reads CASSPGSSAKSTGELFF. In DNA form, the CDR3 reads TGTGCCAGCAGCCCAGGGAGTTCCGCCAAGAGCACCGGGGAGCTGTTTTTT.

V usage is TRBV15 and J usage is TRBJ2-7; D unresolved. Germline V lookup: CDR1 LNHNV, CDR2 YYDKDF (reference sequence). Between the trimmed V and J ends, which lost 2 bases and 3 bases, there was a span of 2 bases. CDR3 length: 11 residues. The CDR3 spells CATSRHYEQYF. CDR3 in DNA: TGTGCCACCAGCAGACACTACGAGCAGTACTTC. Using reference TRBV15 and TRBJ2-7 for the parts outside the CDR3, the full variable domain is DAMVIQNPRYQVTQFGKPVTLSCSQTLNHNVMYWYQQKSSQAPKLLFHYYDKDFNNEADTPDNFQSRRPNTSFCFLDIRSPGLGDTAMYLCATSRHYEQYFGPGTRLTVT.

The V call is TRBV20-1, the J call TRBJ1-2, with TRBD1 as a possible D gene (5 bases). V was cut by 4 bases and J by 8 bases, with 11 bases left in between. Per germline, CDR1 DFQATT and CDR2 SNEGSKA (reference sequence). The CDR3 is 11 residues long. The CDR3 reads CSAIRGSGYTF. The CDR3 DNA sequence: TGCAGTGCTATAAGGGGCTCGGGCTACACCTTC.

DNA of the CDR3: TGTGCCAGCAGGCTAGCCAGCGGCTACAATGAGCAGTTCTTC. Translation gives CASRLASGYNEQFF. This chain uses TRBV7-3 with TRBJ2-1, with a weak D call TRBD2 (5 bases). The germline V and J ends were trimmed by 6 bases and 3 bases, with 12 bases remaining between them. The CDR3 covers 14 residues. Germline CDR1 is SGHTA and CDR2 is FQGTGA.

The chain links TRBV6-2 or TRBV6-3 to TRBJ2-2; D might be TRBD1 (5 bases). The CDR3 consists of 13 residues. Germline V lookup: CDR1 MNHEY, CDR2 SVGEGT. V was trimmed by 7 bases and J by 4 bases, leaving 10 bases between them. The CDR3: CASTQGFTGELFF. As DNA, the CDR3 is TGTGCCAGCACCCAGGGTTTCACCGGGGAGCTGTTTTTT.

The V gene is TRBV20-1, the J gene TRBJ1-1; no clear D gene. The length of the CDR3 is 13 residues. Trimming took off 2 bases at V and 6 bases at J, with 13 bases between the two ends. CDR1 and CDR2 (germline): DFQATT, SNEGSKA (reference sequence). The CDR3 DNA follows: TGCAGTGCTAGAACCCACAGTCGCGCTGAAGCTTTCTTT. It specifies CSARTHSRAEAFF.

V is TRBV12-3 or TRBV12-4 and J is TRBJ1-1; TRBD1 agrees at 8 bases. The CDR3 length is 15 residues. J gave up 2 bases and V 6 bases, and 8 bases lay outside the gene matches. This CDR3 reads CASRATGAGNTEAFF. CDR3 DNA sequence: TGTGCCAGCAGAGCGACAGGGGCGGGAAACACTGAAGCTTTCTTT.

The chain is built from TRBV20-1 and TRBJ2-1; D is possibly TRBD2 (6 bases). The CDR3 runs to 15 residues. V was shortened by 0 bases and J by 5 bases, with 14 bases between the two germline ends. Looked up from germline, CDR1 is DFQATT and CDR2 is SNEGSKA (reference sequence). This CDR3 reads CSARDGGRGDNEQFF. In DNA form, the CDR3 reads TGCAGTGCTAGAGATGGGGGGAGAGGGGACAATGAGCAGTTCTTC.

The V gene is TRBV2, the J gene TRBJ2-1, with D unresolved. Germline V gene sequence: CDR1 SNHLY, CDR2 FYNNEI. V was trimmed by 6 bases and J by 2 bases, leaving 14 bases between them. This CDR3 is 15 amino acids long. CDR3 loop: CASRTWTRAYNEQFF. DNA for the CDR3: TGTGCCAGCAGAACCTGGACCCGGGCCTACAATGAGCAGTTCTTC.

The chain recombines TRBV7-9 with TRBJ1-2; TRBD1 is a possible D gene (5 bases). Per the germline V gene, CDR1 is SEHNR and CDR2 is FQNEAQ (reference sequence). CDR3 length: 14 amino acids. Trimming left V 0 bases short and J 8 bases short, with 13 bases between. This CDR3 is CASSLAGSGRGYTF. The DNA for the CDR3 is TGTGCCAGCAGCTTAGCCGGATCAGGGAGGGGCTACACCTTC.

The J gene is TRBJ2-5, the V gene TRBV5-1, with D maybe TRBD1 (6 bases). Trimming removed 3 bases from V and 5 bases from J, with 20 bases in between. Germline CDR1 SGHRS, CDR2 YFSETQ. The CDR3 totals 16 residues. Here the CDR3 DNA reads TGCGCCAGCAGCTGGGAGCCGGGACACCCCAGCGAGACCCAGTACTTC. It is translated as CASSWEPGHPSETQYF.